This T cell receptor beta chain stems from a study of blood T cell repertoires in COVID-19. Study-level information: The United States, Italy and Spain were the sources of the acute and convalescent COVID-19 samples. The cDNA or gDNA used as material had been derived from T cells, B-cell-depleted T cells, or PBMCs.

The CDR3 loop spans 14 amino acids. Study processing details: The assay estimated nucleated cells by amplifying reference gene primers. Sequenced by immunoSEQ multiplex PCR; TCRdb stores in-frame clones only, minus some. The DNA was the basis for D and trimming; V, J and clone size are from that table. The data show 150,000 to 200,000 clones, with about 80% seen just once and about 2.7% held by the top ten. V is TRBV21-1 and J is TRBJ2-1; the table's TRBD1 call for D was not verified on the DNA. TRBV21-1 is described as a pseudogene. This sequence was found in a human donor with acute or convalescent COVID-19. The donor label of this sample is uncertain. Sequenced input: peripheral blood. CDR3 nucleotides: TGTGCCAGCCTAACCGGGACAGCCATCGGTGAGCAGTTCTTC. It encodes CASLTGTAIGEQFF.